This T cell receptor beta chain was recovered during a study of blood T cell repertoires in COVID-19. Overall study: Researchers got acute and convalescent COVID-19 samples from the United States, Italy and Spain. In each case, the material was cDNA or gDNA derived from T cells, B-cell-depleted T cells, or PBMCs.

Per the germline V gene, CDR1 is LNHDA and CDR2 is SQIVND (reference sequence). This CDR3 is 15 amino acids long. Trimming at V came to 5 bases and at J to 7 bases, leaving 13 bases not matched to a gene. This clone was recorded once. Authors' analysis steps: Reference gene primer amplification gave estimated nucleated cell counts. TCRdb's copy holds only in-frame clones and misses some; the assay was immunoSEQ multiplex PCR. V, J and clone size are taken as reported in that table, and D and trimming were inferred from the DNA itself. The repertoire has around 180,000 clones, 87% of them found once; the top ten carry roughly 2.6%.

Sequenced material: peripheral blood. This receptor was obtained from a man in his forties or fifties with active or convalescent COVID-19. The rearrangement joins TRBV19 to TRBJ2-7; 8 bases fit TRBD1. CDR3 in amino acids: CASSALRDRTGEQYF. The CDR3 DNA reads as TGTGCCAGTAGTGCCCTCCGGGACAGGACGGGGGAGCAGTACTTC.